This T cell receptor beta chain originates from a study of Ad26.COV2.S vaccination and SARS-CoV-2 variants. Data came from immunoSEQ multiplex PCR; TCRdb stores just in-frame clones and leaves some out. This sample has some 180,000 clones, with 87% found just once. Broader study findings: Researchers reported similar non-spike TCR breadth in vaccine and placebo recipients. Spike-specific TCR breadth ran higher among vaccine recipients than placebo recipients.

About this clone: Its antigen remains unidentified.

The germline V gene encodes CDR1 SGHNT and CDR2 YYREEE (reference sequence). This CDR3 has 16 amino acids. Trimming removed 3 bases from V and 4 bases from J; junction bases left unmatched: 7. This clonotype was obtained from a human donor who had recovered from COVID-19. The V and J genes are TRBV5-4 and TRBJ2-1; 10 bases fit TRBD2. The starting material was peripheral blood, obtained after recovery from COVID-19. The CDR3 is CASSSPSGGPYNEQFF. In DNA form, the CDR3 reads TGTGCCAGCAGCTCCCCTAGCGGGGGCCCTTACAATGAGCAGTTCTTC.